Given below is one TCR beta chain in context. The sample belongs to a study of blood T cell repertoires in COVID-19. In the study overall: The study drew acute and convalescent COVID-19 samples from the United States, Italy and Spain. In each case, the material was cDNA or gDNA derived from T cells, B-cell-depleted T cells, or PBMCs.

Per the original methods: Using reference gene primer amplification, nucleated cell counts were estimated. Produced via immunoSEQ multiplex PCR; TCRdb's table is partial and in-frame only. Clone size and V and J calls were adopted from that table, with D and trimming inferred from the DNA. Seen here are approximately 230,000 clones, approximately 86% observed once, and the top ten hold around 1.5%. This CDR3 comprises 12 residues. Germline CDR1 SGHVS, CDR2 FNYEAQ. V was cut by 3 bases and J by 5 bases, with 7 bases left in between. The chain employs TRBV7-6 and TRBJ2-5; D is uncertain. This receptor was identified in a man older than 75 with acute or convalescent COVID-19. Sequencing was performed on peripheral blood. The DNA of the CDR3 is TGTGCCAGCAGCTTTCCCGGGGAGACCCAGTACTTC. Its translation is CASSFPGETQYF.